This note documents a single T cell receptor (beta chain) sequence. What it binds is unknown. This sample was included in a study of identical twins. A single record per CDR3 protein comes from TCRdb applying MiXCR to the 5' RACE reads. The sample carries under 350,000 distinct CDR3 sequences, just under 9.5% recorded once. This CDR3 region has 16 residues. Germline loops: CDR1 MRHNA, CDR2 SNTAGT. With 5 bases removed from V and 0 bases from J, the gap between germline ends came to 14 bases. Points from the study as a whole: Cord blood beta clonotypes that were abundant carried fewer insertions, and memory repertoires showed no such trend.

In every case, the donor was a healthy Caucasian. These data also formed part of another study, on yellow fever vaccine responses in identical twins.

The chain has TRBV6-4 and TRBJ2-1; D call uncertain. Sequenced sample: CD8+ T cells sorted from blood. The sequence was obtained from a woman in her late teens or twenties in good health. CDR3 protein: CASSPLAESSYNEQFF. The CDR3 coding sequence is TGTGCCAGCAGTCCCCTTGCGGAGAGCTCCTACAATGAGCAGTTCTTC.